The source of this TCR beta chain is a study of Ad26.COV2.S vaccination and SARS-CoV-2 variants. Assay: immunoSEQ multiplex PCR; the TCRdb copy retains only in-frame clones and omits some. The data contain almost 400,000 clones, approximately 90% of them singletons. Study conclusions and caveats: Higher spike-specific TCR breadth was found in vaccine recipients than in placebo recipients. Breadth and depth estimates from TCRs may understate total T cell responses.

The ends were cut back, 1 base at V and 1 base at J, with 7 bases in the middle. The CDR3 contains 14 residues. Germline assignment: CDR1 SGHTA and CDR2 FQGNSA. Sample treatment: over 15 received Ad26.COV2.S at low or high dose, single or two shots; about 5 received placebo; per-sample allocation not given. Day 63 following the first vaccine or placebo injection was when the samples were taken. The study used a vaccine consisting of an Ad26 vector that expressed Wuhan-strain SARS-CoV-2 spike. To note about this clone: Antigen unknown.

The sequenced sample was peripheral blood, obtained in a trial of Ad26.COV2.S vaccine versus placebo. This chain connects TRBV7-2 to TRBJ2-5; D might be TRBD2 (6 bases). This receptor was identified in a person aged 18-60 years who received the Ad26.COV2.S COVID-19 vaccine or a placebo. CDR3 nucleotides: TGTGCCAGCAGCTTAGTGGGACTCCAAGAGACCCAGTACTTC. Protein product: CASSLVGLQETQYF.